The sequence of this T cell receptor (beta chain) was determined in a study of T cell responses to AZD1222 COVID-19 vaccine. Findings of the study overall: CD4 TCRs associated with vaccination spanned spike, dominating at 160-218 and 743-854.

V gave up 4 bases and J gave up 0 bases; unmatched junction bases: 6. The CDR3 runs 17 residues. Germline CDR1 SEHNR, CDR2 FQNEAQ (reference sequence). The table came from immunoSEQ multiplex PCR; TCRdb's copy has only in-frame clones and leaves some out. The table records about 83,000 clones, roughly 83% of them present only once. Remarks on this clone: Its antigen is not identified.

This clonotype was sampled from an adult in good health. This sample comprised peripheral blood, obtained on day 0 of AZD1222 vaccination. The chain is built from TRBV7-9 and TRBJ1-6, with TRBD1 matching over 7 bases. CDR3 amino acids: CASSSGQQTSYNSPLHF. In nucleotides, the CDR3 is TGTGCCAGCAGCTCGGGACAGCAGACCTCCTATAATTCACCCCTCCACTTT.